Below are 17 T cell receptor beta chains sequenced from a single sample in a study of PD-L1 blockade in urothelial cancer. The data were produced by immunoSEQ multiplex PCR, yet TCRdb's version contains in-frame clones alone and is incomplete. The profile shows approximately 79,000 clones, about nine tenths of them singletons. The sample was PBMCs, taken around atezolizumab (anti-PD-L1) treatment. The source is a woman in her 70s with urothelial cancer.

The CDR3, as DNA: TGTGCCAGCGCGATCGACAGGGTTCTGGGCGAGCAGTACTTC. Amino acid sequence: CASAIDRVLGEQYF. The V and J genes are TRBV27 and TRBJ2-7; 7 bases agree with TRBD1. Germline V gene data show CDR1 as MNHEY and CDR2 as SMNVEV (reference sequence). The V and J ends lost 8 bases and 6 bases, in that order; junction bases with no gene match: 13. The CDR3 loop spans 14 amino acids.

This chain links TRBV18 with TRBJ2-5; the D is unclear. Trimming took 8 bases from V and 2 from J, leaving 12 bases between them. CDR3 length: 13 residues. Germline V lookup: CDR1 KGHSH, CDR2 LQKENI. In nucleotides, the CDR3 is TGTGCCAGCGGTAATGAGGTGCAAGAGACCCAGTACTTC. Residues: CASGNEVQETQYF. The whole variable domain, remainder taken from reference TRBV18 and TRBJ2-5, is NAGVMQNPRHLVRRRGQEARLRCSPMKGHSHVYWYRQLPEEGLKFMVYLQKENIIDESGMPKERFSAEFPKEGPSILRIQQVVRGDSAAYFCASGNEVQETQYFGPGTRLLVL.

V usage is TRBV6-1 and J usage is TRBJ2-6; a weak D match, TRBD2 (5 bases). The V end lost 10 bases, the J end lost 0 bases, and 7 bases lay between the germline ends. CDR1 and CDR2 from the germline V gene are MNHNS and SASEGT. The CDR3 has 13 residues. The CDR3 here is CATRGSGANVLTF. In nucleotides, the CDR3 is TGTGCCACCCGGGGCTCTGGGGCCAACGTCCTGACTTTC.

The chain links TRBV4-3 to TRBJ2-7, with TRBD1 matching over 11 bases. Germline V gene lookup returns CDR1 LGHNA and CDR2 YSLEER. V shed 0 bases, J shed 4 bases, and the junction held 2 bases outside the gene matches. The CDR3 spans 15 residues. The CDR3 nucleotides read TGCGCCAGCAGCCAAGAGGACAGGGGGCGGTACGAGCAGTACTTC. Protein sequence: CASSQEDRGRYEQYF.

The chain couples TRBV11-2 to TRBJ1-2; D call uncertain. Deletions cut 2 bases from V and 1 base from J, with 11 bases between. Germline V gene lookup returns CDR1 SGHAT and CDR2 FQNNGV. The CDR3 length is 15 residues. In DNA, the CDR3 is TGTGCCAGCAGCTTAACAGTCGGCAGTAACTATGGCTACACCTTC. Residues: CASSLTVGSNYGYTF.

This chain joins TRBV4-1 and TRBJ2-5; possible D gene TRBD1, 6 bases. V lost 4 bases and J lost 4, with 16 bases in between. CDR1 and CDR2 (germline): MGHRA, YSYEKL. The CDR3 spans 15 residues. The CDR3 spells CASSPSAWGRETQYF. CDR3 nucleotide sequence: TGCGCCAGCAGCCCATCCGCATGGGGGCGAGAGACCCAGTACTTC.

This clone was observed once. V is TRBV7-3 and J is TRBJ1-1, with 8 bases lining up with TRBD1. The CDR3 loop spans 13 amino acids. Germline lookup yields CDR1 SGHTA and CDR2 FQGTGA. V gave up 4 bases and J gave up 6 bases; unmatched junction bases: 4. This CDR3 reads CASSWDRQSEAFF. CDR3 nucleotides: TGTGCCAGCAGCTGGGACAGGCAATCTGAAGCTTTCTTT.

The rearrangement uses TRBV29-1 and TRBJ1-1; D is undetermined. CDR3 size: 13 residues. Germline lookup yields CDR1 SQVTM and CDR2 ANQGSEA. V gave up 3 bases and J gave up 5 bases, with 13 bases separating them. The CDR3 nucleotides read TGCAGCGTTGATAAGGTGGAGAAAACTGAAGCTTTCTTT. It translates to CSVDKVEKTEAFF.

The chain joins TRBV5-4 to TRBJ2-7, with TRBD1 matching 9 bases. The trim removed 5 bases at V and 5 bases at J, leaving 11 bases unmatched. The CDR3 sequence is 15 residues long. CDR1 SGHNT and CDR2 YYREEE come from the germline V gene (reference sequence). The DNA for the CDR3 is TGTGCCAGCAGTAAAGCCGGGACAGGGTACAACGAGCAGTACTTC. This codes for CASSKAGTGYNEQYF.

This chain joins TRBV6-1 and TRBJ2-7, with a weak D call TRBD2 (6 bases). Per germline, CDR1 MNHNS and CDR2 SASEGT. This CDR3 has 17 residues. With 3 bases removed from V and 5 bases from J, the gap between germline ends came to 23 bases. CDR3 bases: TGTGCCAGCAGTGATCCCCCGGAGGGACGGGAGTGGCACGAGCAGTACTTC. Its protein product is CASSDPPEGREWHEQYF.

The gene calls are TRBV2 and TRBJ2-1; perhaps TRBD2 as D (6 bases). Germline V gives CDR1 SNHLY, CDR2 FYNNEI. V was clipped by 2 bases and J by 4 bases, with 9 bases between them. The CDR3 has 14 amino acids. CDR3 region: CASSETSRYNEQFF. CDR3 DNA sequence: TGTGCCAGCAGTGAAACTAGCAGGTACAATGAGCAGTTCTTC.

A few counts support this clone. The chain combines TRBV9 with TRBJ2-3; 13 bases agree with TRBD2. With 4 bases clipped from V and 2 bases from J, the junction kept 10 bases outside the gene matches. The germline V gene encodes CDR1 SGDLS and CDR2 YYNGEE. This CDR3 is built from 18 residues. CDR3 sequence (DNA): TGTGCCAGCAGCAATTTGGTAGGGACTAGCGGGGTCACAGATACGCAGTATTTT. It yields the protein CASSNLVGTSGVTDTQYF.

This clone is a singleton in its sample. The genes are TRBV29-1 and TRBJ2-2; perhaps TRBD2 as D (5 bases). V dropped 6 bases and J dropped 7 bases, with 21 bases sitting between them. CDR1 SQVTM and CDR2 ANQGSEA come from the germline V gene. The CDR3 runs 15 residues. Here the CDR3 reads CSVEVRDGVYGELFF. The CDR3 nucleotides read TGCAGCGTAGAGGTTCGGGATGGGGTATACGGGGAGCTGTTTTTT.

CDR3 sequence (DNA): TGCGCCAGCGGAGTGACCCACGAGCAGTACTTC. Its translation: CASGVTHEQYF. The chain couples TRBV5-1 to TRBJ2-7; D uncertain. Germline V gene sequence: CDR1 SGHRS, CDR2 YFSETQ. The CDR3 contains 11 residues. The V end was cut by 7 bases, the J end by 5 bases, with 10 bases between.

The chain employs TRBV9 and TRBJ1-2, with a weak D call TRBD1 (6 bases). Trimming stripped 0 bases from V and 2 bases from J, with 8 bases between. This CDR3 has 14 residues. Germline V gene sequence: CDR1 SGDLS, CDR2 YYNGEE. CDR3 amino acids: CASSVGRGNYGYTF. In DNA, the CDR3 is TGTGCCAGCAGCGTAGGCAGGGGAAACTATGGCTACACCTTC.

J is TRBJ1-3 and V is TRBV6-1; 11 nucleotides match TRBD1. This CDR3 has 17 amino acids. Germline-derived CDR1 and CDR2 are MNHNS and SASEGT. V trimming: 0 bases; J trimming: 8 bases; junction bases outside the gene matches: 9. The CDR3 loop is CASSEALGQGAGDTIYF. In DNA, the CDR3 is TGTGCCAGCAGTGAAGCTTTAGGACAGGGGGCTGGGGACACCATATATTTT.

This chain links TRBV6-5 with TRBJ1-1; 7 nucleotides match TRBD1. V lost 4 bases and J lost 4; bases outside the gene matches: 6. Germline values: CDR1 MNHEY, CDR2 SVGAGI. The CDR3 totals 14 residues. This chain's CDR3 is CASSWRTGPTEAFF. CDR3 nucleotides: TGTGCCAGCAGTTGGCGGACAGGCCCCACTGAAGCTTTCTTT.